This section outlines one T cell receptor beta chain sequence together with its context. The antigen is unknown. Regions amplified from RNA transcripts were the TCR beta CDR3 regions. A first-round RT-PCR of the TCR CDR3 used the HTBI primer set. MiXCR was run by TCRdb on the multiplex PCR reads, yielding one entry per CDR3 protein. The sample shows about 400,000 distinct CDR3 sequences, about 15% of them seen only once. The sample comes from a study of T cells in Graves' hyperthyroidism and ophthalmopathy. Notes on the study in general: From stable hyperthyroidism, ophthalmopathy was separated by a 13 V-J model.

Between the trimmed V and J ends, which lost 7 bases and 1 base, there was a span of 11 bases. The CDR3 extends over 14 amino acids. Germline CDR1 is MNHNS and CDR2 is SASEGT. When ophthalmopathy did not progress within 18 months, Graves' hyperthyroidism was considered stable. V usage is TRBV6-1 and J usage is TRBJ2-1; no reliable D call. The sample was blood. This sequence originates from a woman in her twenties or thirties with Graves' hyperthyroidism. The CDR3 reads CASKYLGSYNEQFF. Here the CDR3 DNA reads TGTGCCAGCAAATATCTGGGATCCTACAATGAGCAGTTCTTC.